A selection of T cell receptor beta chains follows, all from one sample in a study of shared clonotypes between healthy human individuals. Assay used: immunoSEQ multiplex PCR; TCRdb lists only in-frame clones, some missing. The data show some 1,100,000 clones, about 84% seen once. The material sequenced was memory CD4+ T cells from PBMCs. These receptors all come from a young man in good health. Some clones in this sample may be carry-over from other donors' samples. Both conserved end residues are trimmed from each CDR3. D genes are given only for firm matches.

v_gene: TRBV28
j_gene: TRBJ2-1
d_gene: .
CDR3aa: ASSLGVGEQF

v_gene: TRBV2
j_gene: TRBJ2-2
d_gene: TRBD2
CDR3aa: ASSPSGGNTGELF

v_gene: TRBV28
j_gene: TRBJ2-7
d_gene: .
CDR3aa: ASSYPGGGGSYEQY

v_gene: TRBV13
j_gene: TRBJ2-7
d_gene: .
CDR3aa: ASSPGRQVSYEQY

v_gene: TRBV7-6
j_gene: TRBJ1-1
d_gene: .
CDR3aa: ASSPAAREGTEAF

v_gene: TRBV7-9
j_gene: TRBJ1-2
d_gene: .
CDR3aa: ASSPTGSGYT

v_gene: TRBV18
j_gene: TRBJ2-5
d_gene: TRBD1
CDR3aa: ASLQGVRETQY

v_gene: TRBV5-1
j_gene: TRBJ2-3
d_gene: .
CDR3aa: ASRDTRSGTPDTQY

v_gene: TRBV5-4
j_gene: TRBJ2-7
d_gene: .
CDR3aa: ASSSPRMGYEQY

v_gene: TRBV6-1
j_gene: TRBJ2-7
d_gene: .
CDR3aa: ASSEAGALYEQY

v_gene: TRBV4-3
j_gene: TRBJ2-1
d_gene: TRBD2
CDR3aa: ASSQEIAGGSNEQF

v_gene: TRBV6-5
j_gene: TRBJ2-3
d_gene: TRBD1
CDR3aa: ASSAGGLTDTQY

v_gene: TRBV7-2
j_gene: TRBJ2-1
d_gene: .
CDR3aa: ASSPEGGYNEQF

v_gene: TRBV9
j_gene: TRBJ2-7
d_gene: .
CDR3aa: ASSVDPGTSSYEQY

v_gene: TRBV5-1
j_gene: TRBJ2-1
d_gene: .
CDR3aa: ASSLTWNEQF

v_gene: TRBV7-8
j_gene: TRBJ2-7
d_gene: TRBD2
CDR3aa: ASSLTSGRGEQY

v_gene: TRBV7-2
j_gene: TRBJ1-2
d_gene: .
CDR3aa: ASSLARQGSGYT

v_gene: TRBV18
j_gene: TRBJ2-6
d_gene: TRBD1
CDR3aa: ASSPQTGAYSGANVLT

v_gene: TRBV7-2
j_gene: TRBJ1-1
d_gene: .
CDR3aa: ASSLGPDMNTEAF

v_gene: TRBV16
j_gene: TRBJ2-7
d_gene: .
CDR3aa: ASSQKPGPHEQY

v_gene: TRBV5-1
j_gene: TRBJ2-5
d_gene: .
CDR3aa: ASSSGTPGETQY

v_gene: TRBV18
j_gene: TRBJ2-7
d_gene: .
CDR3aa: ASSQRQAAYEQY

v_gene: TRBV10-3
j_gene: TRBJ2-1
d_gene: .
CDR3aa: AISPSSYNEQF

v_gene: TRBV28
j_gene: TRBJ2-7
d_gene: .
CDR3aa: ASSTGAREQY

v_gene: TRBV2
j_gene: TRBJ2-7
d_gene: .
CDR3aa: ASRSDSYEQY

v_gene: TRBV6-1
j_gene: TRBJ2-3
d_gene: .
CDR3aa: ASKFSGNTQY